This TCR beta chain was observed in a study of T cells in Graves' hyperthyroidism and ophthalmopathy. The germline gives CDR1 SGHDN, CDR2 FVKESK. After removal of 2 bases from V and 0 bases from J, the junction contained 7 bases not matched to a gene. The CDR3 covers 16 residues. At least ten counts were recorded for this clonotype. Template material for amplifying TCR beta CDR3 regions consisted of RNA transcripts. First-round RT-PCR targeting the TCR CDR3 was performed with the HTBI primer set. Each CDR3 protein gets one entry after TCRdb re-called the multiplex PCR reads with MiXCR. The table has around 420,000 distinct CDR3 sequences, roughly an eighth seen once; the top ten hold around 5.3%.

Sequenced material: blood. The source is a woman younger than 35 with Graves' hyperthyroidism. V is TRBV14 and J is TRBJ2-7; 7 nucleotides agree with TRBD1. As DNA, the CDR3 is TGTGCCAGCAGCCAACTAGGACAGGCTTTCTCCTACGAGCAGTACTTC. The encoded protein is CASSQLGQAFSYEQYF.